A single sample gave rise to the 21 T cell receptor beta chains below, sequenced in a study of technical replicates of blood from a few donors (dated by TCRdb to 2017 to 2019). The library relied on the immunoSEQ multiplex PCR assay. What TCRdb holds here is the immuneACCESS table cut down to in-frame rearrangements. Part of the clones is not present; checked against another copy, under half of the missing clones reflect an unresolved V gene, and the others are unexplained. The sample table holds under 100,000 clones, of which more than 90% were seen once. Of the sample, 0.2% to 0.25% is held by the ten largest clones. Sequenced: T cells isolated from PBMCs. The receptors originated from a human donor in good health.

In DNA, the CDR3 is TGTGCCAGCAGCTTAGAAGGATGGGTGCAGACATCCTACGAGCAGTACTTC. As protein: CASSLEGWVQTSYEQYF. The chain is built from TRBV11-3 and TRBJ2-7; D uncertain. The CDR3 is made up of 17 amino acids. V dropped 0 bases and J dropped 1 base, with 16 bases sitting between them. Germline V gene data show CDR1 as SGHNT and CDR2 as YENEEA.

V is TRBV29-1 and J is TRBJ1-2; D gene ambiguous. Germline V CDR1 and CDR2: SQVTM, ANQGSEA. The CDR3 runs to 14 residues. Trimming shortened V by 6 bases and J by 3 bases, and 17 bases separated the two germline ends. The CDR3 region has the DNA TGCAGCGTAAAGACCGGGGAGGGTGACTATGGCTACACCTTC. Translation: CSVKTGEGDYGYTF.

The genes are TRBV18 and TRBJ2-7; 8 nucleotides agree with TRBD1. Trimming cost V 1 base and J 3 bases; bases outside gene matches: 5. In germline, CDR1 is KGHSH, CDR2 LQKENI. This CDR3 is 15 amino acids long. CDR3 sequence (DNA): TGTGCCAGCTCACCACTTACAGGGGGAATCTACGAGCAGTACTTC. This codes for CASSPLTGGIYEQYF.

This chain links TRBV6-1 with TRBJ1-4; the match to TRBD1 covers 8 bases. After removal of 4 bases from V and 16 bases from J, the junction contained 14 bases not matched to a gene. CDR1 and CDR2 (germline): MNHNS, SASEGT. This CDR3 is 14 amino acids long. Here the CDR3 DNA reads TGTGCCAGCAGTGTCGACAGGGGAGGTGGAATAGCGTTTTTT. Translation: CASSVDRGGGIAFF.

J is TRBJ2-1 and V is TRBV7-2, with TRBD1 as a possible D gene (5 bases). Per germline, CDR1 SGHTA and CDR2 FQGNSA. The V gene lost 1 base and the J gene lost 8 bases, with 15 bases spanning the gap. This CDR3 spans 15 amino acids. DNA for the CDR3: TGTGCCAGCAGCTTAGGGCCTGGGGCTTTCTATGAGCAGTTCTTC. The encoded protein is CASSLGPGAFYEQFF.

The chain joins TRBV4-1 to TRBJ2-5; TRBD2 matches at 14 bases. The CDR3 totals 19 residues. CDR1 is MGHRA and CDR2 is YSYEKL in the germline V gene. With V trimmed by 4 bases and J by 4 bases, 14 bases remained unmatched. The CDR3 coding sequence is TGCGCCAGCAGCCGGGGACTAGCGGGGGTAAGGGGTATTAGAGAGACCCAGTACTTC. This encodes CASSRGLAGVRGIRETQYF.

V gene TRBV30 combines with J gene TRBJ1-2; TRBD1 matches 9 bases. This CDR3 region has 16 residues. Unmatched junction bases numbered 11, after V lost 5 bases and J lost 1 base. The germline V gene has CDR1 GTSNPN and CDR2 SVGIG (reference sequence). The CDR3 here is CAWGGWTGVLNYGYTF. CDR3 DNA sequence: TGTGCCTGGGGGGGATGGACAGGGGTCCTTAACTATGGCTACACCTTC.

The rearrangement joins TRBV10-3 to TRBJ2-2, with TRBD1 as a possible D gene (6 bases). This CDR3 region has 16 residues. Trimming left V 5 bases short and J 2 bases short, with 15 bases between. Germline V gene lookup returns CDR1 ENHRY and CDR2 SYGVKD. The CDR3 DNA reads TGTGCCATCAGTACGACCCTGGACAGTAACACCGGGGAGCTGTTTTTT. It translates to CAISTTLDSNTGELFF.

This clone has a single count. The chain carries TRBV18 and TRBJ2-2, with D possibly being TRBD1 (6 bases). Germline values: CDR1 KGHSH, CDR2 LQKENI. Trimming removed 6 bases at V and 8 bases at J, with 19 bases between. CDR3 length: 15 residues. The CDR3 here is CASSRSGTTLGELFF. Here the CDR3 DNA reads TGTGCCAGCTCTCGCTCCGGGACAACTCTGGGGGAGCTGTTTTTT.

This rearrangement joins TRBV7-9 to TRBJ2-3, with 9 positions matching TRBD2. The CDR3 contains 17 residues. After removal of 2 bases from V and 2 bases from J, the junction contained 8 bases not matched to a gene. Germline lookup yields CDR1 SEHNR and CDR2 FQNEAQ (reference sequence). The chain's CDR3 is CASSLRPSGTPTDTQYF. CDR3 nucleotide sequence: TGTGCCAGCAGCTTACGGCCTAGCGGGACTCCCACAGATACGCAGTATTTT. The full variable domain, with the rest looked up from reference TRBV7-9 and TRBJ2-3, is DTGVSQNPRHKITKRGQNVTFRCDPISEHNRLYWYRQTLGQGPEFLTYFQNEAQLEKSRLLSDRFSAERPKGSFSTLEIQRTEQGDSAMYLCASSLRPSGTPTDTQYFGPGTRLTVL.

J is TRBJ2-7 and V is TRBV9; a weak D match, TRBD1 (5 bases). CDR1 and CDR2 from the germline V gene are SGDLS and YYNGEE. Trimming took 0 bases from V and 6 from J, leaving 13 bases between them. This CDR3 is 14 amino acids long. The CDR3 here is CASSVALGAIEQYF. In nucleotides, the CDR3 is TGTGCCAGCAGCGTAGCCCTTGGGGCGATCGAGCAGTACTTC.

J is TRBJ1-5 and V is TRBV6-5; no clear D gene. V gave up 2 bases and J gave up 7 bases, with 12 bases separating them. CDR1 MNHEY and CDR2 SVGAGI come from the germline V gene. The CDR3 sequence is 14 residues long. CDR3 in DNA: TGTGCCAGCAGTTACCCCCCTTTTGTGCAGCCCCAGCATTTT. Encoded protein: CASSYPPFVQPQHF.

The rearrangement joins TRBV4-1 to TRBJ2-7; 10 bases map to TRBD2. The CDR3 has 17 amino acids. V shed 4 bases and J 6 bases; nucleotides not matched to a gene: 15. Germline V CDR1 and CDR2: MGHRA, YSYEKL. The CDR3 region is CASSLAEAGGGPGEQYF. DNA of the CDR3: TGCGCCAGCAGCCTGGCCGAAGCGGGGGGGGGTCCAGGCGAGCAGTACTTC.

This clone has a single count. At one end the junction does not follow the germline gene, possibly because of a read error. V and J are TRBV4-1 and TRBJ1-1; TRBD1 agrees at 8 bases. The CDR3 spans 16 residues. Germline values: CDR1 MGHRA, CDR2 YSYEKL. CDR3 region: CASTQDGQGSRSEAFF. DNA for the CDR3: TGCGCCAGCACCCAAGATGGACAGGGAAGTAGGTCTGAAGCTTTCTTT.

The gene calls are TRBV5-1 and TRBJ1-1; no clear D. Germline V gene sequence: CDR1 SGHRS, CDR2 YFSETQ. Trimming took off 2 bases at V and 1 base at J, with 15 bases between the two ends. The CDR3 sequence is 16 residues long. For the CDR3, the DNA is TGCGCCAGCAGCTTCCTCTCCCCGGGAGCGAACACTGAAGCTTTCTTT. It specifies CASSFLSPGANTEAFF.

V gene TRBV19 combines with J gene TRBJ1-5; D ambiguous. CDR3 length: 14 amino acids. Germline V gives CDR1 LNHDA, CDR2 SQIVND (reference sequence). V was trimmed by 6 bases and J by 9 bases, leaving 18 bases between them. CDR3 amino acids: CASRGGGGLGPQHF. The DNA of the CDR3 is TGTGCCAGTAGGGGAGGTGGCGGCCTAGGGCCCCAGCATTTT.

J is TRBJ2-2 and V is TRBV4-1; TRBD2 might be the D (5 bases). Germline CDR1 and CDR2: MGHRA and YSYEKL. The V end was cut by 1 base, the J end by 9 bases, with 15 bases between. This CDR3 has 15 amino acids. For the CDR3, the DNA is TGCGCCAGCAGCCAAGGCACGGTGGGAGTATGGGAGCTGTTTTTT. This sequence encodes CASSQGTVGVWELFF.

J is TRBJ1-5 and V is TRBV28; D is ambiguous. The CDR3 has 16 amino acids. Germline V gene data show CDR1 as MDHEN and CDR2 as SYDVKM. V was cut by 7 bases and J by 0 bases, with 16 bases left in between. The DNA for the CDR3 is TGTGCCAGCACCCTGGCCGAATTTTATAGCAATCAGCCCCAGCATTTT. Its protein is CASTLAEFYSNQPQHF.

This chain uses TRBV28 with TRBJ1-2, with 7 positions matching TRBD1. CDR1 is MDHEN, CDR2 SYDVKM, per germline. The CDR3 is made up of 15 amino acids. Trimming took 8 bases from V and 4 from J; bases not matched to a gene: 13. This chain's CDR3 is CASGSTGQNFYGYTF. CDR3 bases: TGTGCCAGCGGGTCGACAGGGCAAAACTTCTATGGCTACACCTTC.

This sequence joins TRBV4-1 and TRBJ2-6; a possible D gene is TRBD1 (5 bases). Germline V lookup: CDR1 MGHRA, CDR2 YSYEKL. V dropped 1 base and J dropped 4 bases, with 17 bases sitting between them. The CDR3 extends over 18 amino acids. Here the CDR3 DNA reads TGCGCCAGCAGCCAAGTTCACAGCCAGGGCTCGGGGGCCAACGTCCTGACTTTC. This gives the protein CASSQVHSQGSGANVLTF.

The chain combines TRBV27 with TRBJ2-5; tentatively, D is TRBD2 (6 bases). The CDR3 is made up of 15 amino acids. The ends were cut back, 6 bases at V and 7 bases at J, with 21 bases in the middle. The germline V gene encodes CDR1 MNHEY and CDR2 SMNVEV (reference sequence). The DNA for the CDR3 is TGTGCCAGCAGCTCCACCGGGACCCCGCGGGGGACCCAGTACTTC. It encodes CASSSTGTPRGTQYF.